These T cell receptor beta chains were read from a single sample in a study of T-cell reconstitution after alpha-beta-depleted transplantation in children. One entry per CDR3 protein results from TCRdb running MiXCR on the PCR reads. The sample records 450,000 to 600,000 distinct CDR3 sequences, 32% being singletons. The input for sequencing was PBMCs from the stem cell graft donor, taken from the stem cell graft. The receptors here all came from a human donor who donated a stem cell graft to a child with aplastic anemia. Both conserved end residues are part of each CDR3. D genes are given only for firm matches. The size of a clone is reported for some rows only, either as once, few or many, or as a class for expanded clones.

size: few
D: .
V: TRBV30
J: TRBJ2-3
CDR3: CAWSTTTGAQYF
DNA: TGTGCCTGGAGTACGACTACGGGGGCGCAGTATTTT

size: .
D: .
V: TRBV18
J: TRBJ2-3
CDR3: CASSPRLTDTQYF
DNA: TGTGCCAGCTCACCACGACTCACAGATACGCAGTATTTT

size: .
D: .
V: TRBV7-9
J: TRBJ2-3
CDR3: CASSHGRGADGTDTQYF
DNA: TGTGCCAGCAGCCATGGCCGGGGGGCAGACGGCACAGATACGCAGTATTTT

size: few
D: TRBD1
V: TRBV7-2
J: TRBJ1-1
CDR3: CASSSPTGWVTEAFF
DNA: TGTGCCAGCAGCTCGCCGACAGGGTGGGTCACTGAAGCTTTCTTT

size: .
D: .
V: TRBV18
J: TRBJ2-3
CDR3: CASSQMKDTQYF
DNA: TGTGCCAGCTCACAAATGAAAGATACGCAGTATTTT

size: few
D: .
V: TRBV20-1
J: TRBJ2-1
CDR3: CSARGRVNEQFF
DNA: TGCAGTGCCCGGGGTCGGGTGAATGAGCAGTTCTTC

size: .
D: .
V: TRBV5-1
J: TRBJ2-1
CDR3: CASSLAIRTVGRSYNEQFF
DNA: TGCGCCAGCAGCTTGGCCATCCGGACGGTGGGCAGATCCTACAATGAGCAGTTCTTC

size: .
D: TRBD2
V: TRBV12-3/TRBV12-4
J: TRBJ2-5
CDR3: CASSRQLAVQGTQYF
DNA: TGTGCCAGCAGCCGACAGCTAGCGGTTCAAGGGACCCAGTACTTC

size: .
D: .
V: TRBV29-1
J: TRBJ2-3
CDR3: CSASRTTDTQYF
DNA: TGCAGCGCGTCGCGGACCACAGATACGCAGTATTTT

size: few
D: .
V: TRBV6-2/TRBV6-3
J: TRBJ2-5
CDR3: CASSYGARIQETQYF
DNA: TGTGCCAGCAGTTATGGGGCCAGGATCCAAGAGACCCAGTACTTC

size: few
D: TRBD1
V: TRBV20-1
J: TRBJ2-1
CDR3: CSAAGQGGNEQFF
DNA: TGCAGTGCTGCCGGACAGGGGGGCAATGAGCAGTTCTTC

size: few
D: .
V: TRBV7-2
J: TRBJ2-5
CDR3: CASSLIETQYF
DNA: TGTGCCAGCAGCTTAATTGAGACCCAGTACTTC

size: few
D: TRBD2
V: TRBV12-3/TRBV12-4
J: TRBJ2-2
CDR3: CASRVGGDTGELFF
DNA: TGTGCCAGCAGGGTTGGGGGGGACACCGGGGAGCTGTTTTTT

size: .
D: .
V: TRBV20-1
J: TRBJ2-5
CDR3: CSAGGVKKETQYF
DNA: TGCAGTGCTGGGGGAGTAAAGAAAGAGACCCAGTACTTC

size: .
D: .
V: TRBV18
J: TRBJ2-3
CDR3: CASSLNTYGGGTDTQYF
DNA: TGTGCCAGCTCGCTGAACACCTACGGGGGCGGCACAGATACGCAGTATTTT

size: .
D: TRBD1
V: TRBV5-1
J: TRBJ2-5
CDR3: CASSLRYRGQETQYF
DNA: TGCGCCAGCAGCTTGCGCTACAGGGGCCAAGAGACCCAGTACTTC

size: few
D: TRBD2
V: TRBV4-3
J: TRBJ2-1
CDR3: CASSQERVGLAGASSPFF
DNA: TGCGCCAGCAGCCAAGAGAGGGTCGGACTAGCGGGAGCGTCCTCCCCGTTCTTC

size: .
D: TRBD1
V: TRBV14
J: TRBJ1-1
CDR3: CASTSHGTGGITEAFF
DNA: TGTGCCAGCACCAGCCATGGGACAGGGGGCATCACTGAAGCTTTCTTT

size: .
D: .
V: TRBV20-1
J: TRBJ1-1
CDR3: CSARDGRGGPEAFF
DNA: TGCAGTGCTAGAGATGGCAGGGGAGGACCTGAAGCTTTCTTT

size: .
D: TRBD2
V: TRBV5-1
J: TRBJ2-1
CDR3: CASKQLAGTYNEQFF
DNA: TGCGCCAGCAAGCAATTAGCGGGAACATACAATGAGCAGTTCTTC

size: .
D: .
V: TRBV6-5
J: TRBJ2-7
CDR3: CASSYSLDEQYF
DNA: TGTGCCAGCAGTTACTCGCTAGATGAGCAGTACTTC

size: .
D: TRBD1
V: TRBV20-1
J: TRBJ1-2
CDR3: CSPLEQGVVYGYTF
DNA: TGCAGTCCTCTCGAACAGGGGGTTGTCTATGGCTACACCTTC

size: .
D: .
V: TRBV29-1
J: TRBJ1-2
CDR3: CSVNRLFGYTF
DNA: TGCAGCGTTAATCGACTGTTCGGCTACACCTTC

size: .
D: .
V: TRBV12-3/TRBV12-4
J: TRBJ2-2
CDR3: CASSRGATGELFF
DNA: TGTGCCAGCAGCCGTGGGGCCACCGGGGAGCTGTTTTTT

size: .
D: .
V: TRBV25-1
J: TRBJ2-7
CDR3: CASQKPGRPTYEQYF
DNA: TGTGCCAGCCAAAAACCGGGACGGCCGACCTACGAGCAGTACTTC

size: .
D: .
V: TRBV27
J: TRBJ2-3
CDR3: CASSFHGTDTQYF
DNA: TGTGCCAGCAGTTTCCATGGCACAGATACGCAGTATTTT

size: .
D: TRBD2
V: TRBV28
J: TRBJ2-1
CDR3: CASSPRGTSGIYEQFF
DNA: TGTGCCAGCAGTCCACGGGGGACTAGCGGGATTTATGAGCAGTTCTTC

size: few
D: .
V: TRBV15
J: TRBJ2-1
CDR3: CATSRDINEQFF
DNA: TGTGCCACCAGCAGAGATATCAATGAGCAGTTCTTC

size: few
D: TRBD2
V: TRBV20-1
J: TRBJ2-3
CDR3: CSARVRRDRAPSGRVDTQYF
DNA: TGCAGTGCTAGAGTTCGCCGGGACAGGGCCCCTAGCGGGAGGGTCGATACGCAGTATTTT

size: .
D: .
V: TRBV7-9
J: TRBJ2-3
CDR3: CASSLSATTDTQYF
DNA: TGTGCCAGCAGCTTATCGGCCACCACAGATACGCAGTATTTT

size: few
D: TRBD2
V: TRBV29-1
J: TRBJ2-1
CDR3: CSVEILGGRGNEQFF
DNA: TGCAGCGTTGAAATTTTAGGCGGGAGAGGTAATGAGCAGTTCTTC

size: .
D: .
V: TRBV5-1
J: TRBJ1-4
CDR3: CASSGGRGSGEKLFF
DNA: TGCGCCAGCAGCGGAGGCAGGGGTTCGGGTGAAAAACTGTTTTTT

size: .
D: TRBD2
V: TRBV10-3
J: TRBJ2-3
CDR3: CAAGLAGGGGTDTQYF
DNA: TGTGCCGCGGGACTAGCGGGAGGGGGAGGCACAGATACGCAGTATTTT

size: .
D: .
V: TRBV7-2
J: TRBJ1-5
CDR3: CASTPAEGVNQPQHF
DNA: TGTGCCAGCACTCCGGCCGAGGGGGTCAATCAGCCCCAGCATTTT

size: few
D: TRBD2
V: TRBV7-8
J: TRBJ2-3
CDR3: CASSQGGLAGTDTQYF
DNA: TGTGCCAGCAGCCAGGGCGGACTAGCGGGCACAGATACGCAGTATTTT

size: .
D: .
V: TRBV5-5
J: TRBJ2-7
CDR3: CASSLEGQQHYEQYF
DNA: TGTGCCAGCAGCTTGGAAGGACAGCAACACTACGAGCAGTACTTC

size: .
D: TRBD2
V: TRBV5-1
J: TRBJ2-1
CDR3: CASSRAGVTYNEQFF
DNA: TGCGCCAGCAGCAGAGCGGGAGTGACCTACAATGAGCAGTTCTTC

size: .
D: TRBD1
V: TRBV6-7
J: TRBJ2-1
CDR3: CASSRRTGENEQFF
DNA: TGTGCCAGCAGTCGTCGGACAGGGGAGAATGAGCAGTTCTTC

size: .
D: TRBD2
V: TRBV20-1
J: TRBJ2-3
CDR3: CSAELAGGTDTQYF
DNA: TGCAGTGCCGAACTAGCGGGGGGCACAGATACGCAGTATTTT

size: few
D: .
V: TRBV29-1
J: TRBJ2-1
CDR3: CSVVGLASNEQFF
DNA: TGCAGCGTTGTAGGACTTGCATCCAATGAGCAGTTCTTC